These T cell receptor beta chains were read from a single sample in a study of blood T cell repertoires in COVID-19. Sequencing was performed with immunoSEQ multiplex PCR; in TCRdb, only in-frame clones are kept and a portion is missing. The sample includes some 100,000 clones, about 89% of them seen just once. The specimen sequenced was peripheral blood. The receptors were sampled from a human donor in a cohort sampled during active COVID-19. The CDR3 runs from the conserved cysteine through the conserved F or W. D genes are given only for firm matches. For some rows the clone size is stated as once, few or many, or as a class when expanded; others skip it.

D gene	CDR3 length	V gene	J gene	clone size	CDR3 DNA	CDR3 protein
TRBD2	15	TRBV27	TRBJ2-1	-	TGTGCCAGCAGTTTGCGGGGGGCCATGGGGAATGAGCAGTTCTTC	CASSLRGAMGNEQFF
-	15	TRBV7-2	TRBJ1-1	few	TGTGCCAGCAGCTTAGGGTCCGGAGAAAACACTGAAGCTTTCTTT	CASSLGSGENTEAFF
-	15	TRBV6-5	TRBJ2-7	-	TGTGCCAGCACTCTTCAGTGGGGAGTTAGCTACGAGCAGTACTTC	CASTLQWGVSYEQYF
-	15	TRBV7-3	TRBJ2-2	-	TGTGCCAGCAGCTCGACAGTGCTGGGTACCGGGGAGCTGTTTTTT	CASSSTVLGTGELFF
-	15	TRBV7-2	TRBJ2-7	few	TGTGCCAGCAGCTTATCTCCCGCAGGGAAGGGCGAGCAGTACTTC	CASSLSPAGKGEQYF
TRBD2	13	TRBV12-3/TRBV12-4	TRBJ2-2	-	TGTGCCAGTCGGGGGGGTGCCACCGGGGAGCTGTTTTTT	CASRGGATGELFF
-	14	TRBV19	TRBJ1-4	-	TGTGCCAGTATCGACTTCAGAACTAATGAAAAACTGTTTTTT	CASIDFRTNEKLFF
-	16	TRBV5-1	TRBJ1-5	medium-sized	TGCGCCAGCAGCATGGACCCATCGGGAGGCAATCAGCCCCAGCATTTT	CASSMDPSGGNQPQHF
TRBD1	15	TRBV19	TRBJ1-5	-	TGTGCCACTAAGGAGGACAGGTCTAGCAATCAGCCCCAGCATTTT	CATKEDRSSNQPQHF
TRBD2	15	TRBV2	TRBJ2-1	-	TGTGCCAGCAGAGGACTAGCGGGGGCCTACAATGAGCAGTTCTTC	CASRGLAGAYNEQFF
TRBD2	14	TRBV29-1	TRBJ2-5	-	TGCAGCGTAGCGAACCCGGGAGGGCTGAAGACCCAGTACTTC	CSVANPGGLKTQYF
-	13	TRBV5-4	TRBJ2-7	-	TGTGCCAGCAGCTTTATGGAGGGATACGAGCAGTACTTC	CASSFMEGYEQYF
-	16	TRBV3-1/TRBV3-2	TRBJ2-6	-	TGTGCCAGCAGCCAAGACGGTTTCTCTGGGGCCAACGTCCTGACTTTC	CASSQDGFSGANVLTF
-	14	TRBV6-6	TRBJ2-1	once	TGTGCCAGCAGCAAACCCCAAGGGGCCAATGAGCAGTTCTTC	CASSKPQGANEQFF
-	13	TRBV6-1	TRBJ2-4	-	TGTGCCAGCAGTGAATCCGGGGGTGACATTCAGTACTTC	CASSESGGDIQYF
-	13	TRBV19	TRBJ1-1	-	TGTGCCAGTAGCGATAGTCGGGTGGCTGAAGCTTTCTTT	CASSDSRVAEAFF
TRBD2	16	TRBV6-2/TRBV6-3	TRBJ2-7	-	TGTGCCAGCAGTTCCCCTAGCGGGGGGACTCCCTACGAGCAGTACTTC	CASSSPSGGTPYEQYF